These 3 T cell receptor beta chains were all obtained from the same sample, sequenced in a study of metastatic and nonmetastatic thyroid tumors. Every patient underwent thyroid surgery untreated. From the PCR reads, TCRdb re-called clones with MiXCR. The sample records more than 7,000 clones, about 20% being singletons. The sequencing sample was made of adjacent normal tissue. Source of these receptors: a female donor with papillary thyroid cancer or a benign thyroid nodule (not recorded which). Some clones in this sample may be carry-over from other donors' samples.

The table lists this clone with many counts. This sequence joins TRBV20-1 and TRBJ2-4; D possibly corresponds to TRBD1 (7 bases). Trimming cost V 0 bases and J 0 bases, with 18 bases left between them. The CDR3 covers 18 residues. Looked up from germline, CDR1 is DFQATT and CDR2 is SNEGSKA (reference sequence). CDR3 sequence (DNA): TGCAGTGCTAGAGATCTTCGGGGGACAGCCTTAGCCAAAAACATTCAGTACTTC. It translates to CSARDLRGTALAKNIQYF.

The V and J genes are TRBV20-1 and TRBJ2-7, with TRBD1 matching 8 bases. The CDR3 has 13 residues. CDR1 DFQATT and CDR2 SNEGSKA come from the germline V gene (reference sequence). V lost 6 bases, J lost 3 bases, and 7 bases stayed unmatched. The CDR3: CSAPGQVDYEQYF. The CDR3 DNA reads TGCAGTGCGCCGGGACAGGTCGACTACGAGCAGTACTTC.

This clone has a handful of counts. The V and J genes are TRBV28 and TRBJ1-2, with unresolved D. Germline lookup yields CDR1 MDHEN and CDR2 SYDVKM. CDR3 size: 11 residues. The V gene lost 9 bases and the J gene lost 11 bases, with 16 bases spanning the gap. CDR3 sequence reads: CASSTDYEYTF. CDR3 nucleotide sequence: TGTGCCAGTTCAACTGACTATGAATACACCTTC.